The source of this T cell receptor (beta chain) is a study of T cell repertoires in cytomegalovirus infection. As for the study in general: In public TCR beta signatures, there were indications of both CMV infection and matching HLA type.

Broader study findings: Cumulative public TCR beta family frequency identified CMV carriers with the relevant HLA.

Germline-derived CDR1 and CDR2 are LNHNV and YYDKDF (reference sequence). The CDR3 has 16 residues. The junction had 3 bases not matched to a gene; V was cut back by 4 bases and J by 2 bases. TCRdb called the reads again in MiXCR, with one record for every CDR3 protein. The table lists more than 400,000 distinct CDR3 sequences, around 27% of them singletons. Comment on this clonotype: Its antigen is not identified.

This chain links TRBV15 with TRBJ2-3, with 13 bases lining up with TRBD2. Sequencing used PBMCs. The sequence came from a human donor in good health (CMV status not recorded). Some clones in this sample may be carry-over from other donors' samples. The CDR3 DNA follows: TGTGCCACCAGCAAGGGACTAGCGGGAATCACAGATACGCAGTATTTT. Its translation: CATSKGLAGITDTQYF.